The clone carrying this TCR beta chain has only a few counts. Its antigen is undetermined. TCRdb's table, derived via immunoSEQ multiplex PCR, lists solely in-frame clones and lacks some. This sample carries 2,500 or so clones, roughly two fifths of them seen once, and the ten largest clones take 9.5% to 15%. The data were taken from a study of T cells in localized non-small cell lung cancer. Study-level results: Longer overall survival was seen with higher T cell density measured in blood. Uninvolved adjacent lung had the highest recorded T cell clonality, with tumor below it.

The V end lost 5 bases, the J end lost 4 bases, and 11 bases lay between the germline ends. Germline assignment: CDR1 MNHGY and CDR2 SAAAGT. CDR3 length: 13 residues. This chain joins TRBV6-8 and TRBJ1-1; D gene unclear. The source material was lung tumor tissue, sampled before any cancer treatment. This sequence was found in a male donor at least 60 years old with stage I squamous cell lung carcinoma. The CDR3 DNA follows: TGTGCCAGCAGTGTGGAGGATGGCACTGAAGCTTTCTTT. Translating it yields CASSVEDGTEAFF.